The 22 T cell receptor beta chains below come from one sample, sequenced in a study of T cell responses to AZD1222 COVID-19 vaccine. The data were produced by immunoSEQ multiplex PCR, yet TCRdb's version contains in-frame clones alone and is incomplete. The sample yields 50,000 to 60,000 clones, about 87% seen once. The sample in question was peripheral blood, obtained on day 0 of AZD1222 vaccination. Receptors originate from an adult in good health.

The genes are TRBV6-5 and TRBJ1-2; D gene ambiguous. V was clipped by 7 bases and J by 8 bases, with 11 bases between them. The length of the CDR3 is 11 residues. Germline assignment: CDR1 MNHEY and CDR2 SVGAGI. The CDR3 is CASTVSEGYTF. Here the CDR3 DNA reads TGTGCCAGCACCGTGTCGGAGGGCTACACCTTC.

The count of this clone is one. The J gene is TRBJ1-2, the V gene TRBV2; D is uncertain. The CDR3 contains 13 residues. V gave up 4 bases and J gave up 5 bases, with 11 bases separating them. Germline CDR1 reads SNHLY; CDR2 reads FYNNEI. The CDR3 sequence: CASSAGLGYGYTF. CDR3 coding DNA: TGTGCCAGCAGTGCAGGTTTGGGGTATGGCTACACCTTC.

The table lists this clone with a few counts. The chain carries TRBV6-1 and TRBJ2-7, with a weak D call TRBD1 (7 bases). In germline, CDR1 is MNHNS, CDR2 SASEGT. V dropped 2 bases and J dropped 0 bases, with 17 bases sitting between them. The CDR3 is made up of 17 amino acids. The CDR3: CASSEMVRGTASYEQYF. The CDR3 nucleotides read TGTGCCAGCAGTGAAATGGTCCGGGGGACAGCCTCCTACGAGCAGTACTTC.

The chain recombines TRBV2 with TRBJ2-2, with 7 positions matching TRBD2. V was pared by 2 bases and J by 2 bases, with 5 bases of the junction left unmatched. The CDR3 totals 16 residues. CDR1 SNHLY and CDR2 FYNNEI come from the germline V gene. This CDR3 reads CASSEHPSGNTGELFF. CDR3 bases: TGTGCCAGCAGTGAACACCCTAGCGGAAACACCGGGGAGCTGTTTTTT.

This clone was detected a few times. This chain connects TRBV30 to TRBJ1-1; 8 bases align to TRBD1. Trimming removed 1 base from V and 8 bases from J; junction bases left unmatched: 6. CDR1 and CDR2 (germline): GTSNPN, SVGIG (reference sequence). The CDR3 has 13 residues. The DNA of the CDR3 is TGTGCCTGGAGTGCTTTCGGACAGGGAGAAGCTTTCTTT. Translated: CAWSAFGQGEAFF.

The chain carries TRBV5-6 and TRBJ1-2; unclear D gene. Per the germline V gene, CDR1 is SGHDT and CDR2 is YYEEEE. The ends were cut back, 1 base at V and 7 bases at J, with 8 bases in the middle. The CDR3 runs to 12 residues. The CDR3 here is CASSLQTVGYTF. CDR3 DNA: TGTGCCAGCAGCTTGCAAACAGTTGGCTACACCTTC.

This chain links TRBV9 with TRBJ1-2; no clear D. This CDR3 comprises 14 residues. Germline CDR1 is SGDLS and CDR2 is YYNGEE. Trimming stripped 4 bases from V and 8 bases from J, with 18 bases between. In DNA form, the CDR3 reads TGTGCCAGCAGCCTCGGAGATTCGGGAACGGGCTACACCTTC. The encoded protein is CASSLGDSGTGYTF.

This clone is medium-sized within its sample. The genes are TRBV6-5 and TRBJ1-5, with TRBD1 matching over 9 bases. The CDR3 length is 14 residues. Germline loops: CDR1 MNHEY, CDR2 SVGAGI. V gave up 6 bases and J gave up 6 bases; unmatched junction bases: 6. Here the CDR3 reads CASRGGQGSQPQHF. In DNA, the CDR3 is TGTGCCAGCAGGGGAGGACAGGGGAGTCAGCCCCAGCATTTT.

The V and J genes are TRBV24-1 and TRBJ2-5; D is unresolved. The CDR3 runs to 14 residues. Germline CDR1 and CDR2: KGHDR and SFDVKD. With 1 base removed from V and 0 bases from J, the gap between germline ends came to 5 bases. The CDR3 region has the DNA TGTGCCACCAGTGATTTTACCAACCAAGAGACCCAGTACTTC. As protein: CATSDFTNQETQYF.

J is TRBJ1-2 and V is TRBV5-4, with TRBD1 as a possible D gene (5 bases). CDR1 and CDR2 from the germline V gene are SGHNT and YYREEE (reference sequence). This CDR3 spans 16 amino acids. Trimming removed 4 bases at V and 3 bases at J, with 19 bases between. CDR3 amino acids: CASSPYPRDRHYGYTF. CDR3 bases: TGTGCCAGCAGCCCGTATCCCCGGGACCGCCACTATGGCTACACCTTC.

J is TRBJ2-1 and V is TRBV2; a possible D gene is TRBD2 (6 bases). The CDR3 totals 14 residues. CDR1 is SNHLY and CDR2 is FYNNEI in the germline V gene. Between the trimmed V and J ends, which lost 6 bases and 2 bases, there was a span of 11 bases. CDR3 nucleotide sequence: TGTGCCAGCAGCCCGGGACTCCCCTACAATGAGCAGTTCTTC. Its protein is CASSPGLPYNEQFF.

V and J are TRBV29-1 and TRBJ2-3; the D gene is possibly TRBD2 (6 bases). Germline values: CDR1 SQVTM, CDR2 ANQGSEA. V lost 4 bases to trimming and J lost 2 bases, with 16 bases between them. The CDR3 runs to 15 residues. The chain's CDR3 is CSVGKATRSTDTQYF. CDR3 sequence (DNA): TGCAGCGTTGGCAAGGCGACTAGATCCACAGATACGCAGTATTTT.

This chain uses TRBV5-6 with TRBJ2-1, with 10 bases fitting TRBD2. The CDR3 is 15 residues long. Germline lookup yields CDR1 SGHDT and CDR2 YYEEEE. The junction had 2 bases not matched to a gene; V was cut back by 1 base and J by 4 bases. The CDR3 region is CASSLTSGEYNEQFF. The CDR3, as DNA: TGTGCCAGCAGCTTGACTAGCGGGGAGTACAATGAGCAGTTCTTC.

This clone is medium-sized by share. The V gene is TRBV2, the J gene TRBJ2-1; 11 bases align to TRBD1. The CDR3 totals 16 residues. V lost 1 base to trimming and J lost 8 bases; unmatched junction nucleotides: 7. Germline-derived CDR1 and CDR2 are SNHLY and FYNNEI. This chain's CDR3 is CASSEEGTGGGHEQFF. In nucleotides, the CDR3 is TGTGCCAGCAGTGAAGAGGGGACAGGGGGAGGGCATGAGCAGTTCTTC.

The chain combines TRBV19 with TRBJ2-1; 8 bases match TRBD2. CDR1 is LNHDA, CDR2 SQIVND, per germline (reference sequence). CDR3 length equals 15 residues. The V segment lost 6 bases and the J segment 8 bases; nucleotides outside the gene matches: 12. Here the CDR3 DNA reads TGTGCCAGTAGCCGAGGACTAGCAGAGGGCGATGAGCAGTTCTTC. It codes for CASSRGLAEGDEQFF.

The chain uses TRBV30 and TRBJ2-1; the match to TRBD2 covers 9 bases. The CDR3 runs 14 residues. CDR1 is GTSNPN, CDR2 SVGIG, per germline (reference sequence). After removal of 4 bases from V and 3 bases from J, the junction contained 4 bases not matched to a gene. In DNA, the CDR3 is TGTGCCTGGACGCGGGGGGGTGTCTACAATGAGCAGTTCTTC. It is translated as CAWTRGGVYNEQFF.

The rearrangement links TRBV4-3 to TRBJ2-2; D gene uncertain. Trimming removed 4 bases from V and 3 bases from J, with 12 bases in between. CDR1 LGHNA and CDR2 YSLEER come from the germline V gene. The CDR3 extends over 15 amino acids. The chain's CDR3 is CASSPIPRDTGELFF. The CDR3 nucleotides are TGCGCCAGCAGCCCCATCCCCAGAGACACCGGGGAGCTGTTTTTT.

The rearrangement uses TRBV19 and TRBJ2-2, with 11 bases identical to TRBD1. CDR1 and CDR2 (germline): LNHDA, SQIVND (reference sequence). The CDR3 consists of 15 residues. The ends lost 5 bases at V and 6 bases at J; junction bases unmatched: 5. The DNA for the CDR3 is TGTGCCAGTAGTTCGGACAGGGGGCAAGCCGGGGAGCTGTTTTTT. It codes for CASSSDRGQAGELFF. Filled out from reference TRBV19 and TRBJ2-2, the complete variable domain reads DGGITQSPKYLFRKEGQNVTLSCEQNLNHDAMYWYRQDPGQGLRLIYYSQIVNDFQKGDIAEGYSVSREKKESFPLTVTSAQKNPTAFYLCASSSDRGQAGELFFGEGSRLTVL.

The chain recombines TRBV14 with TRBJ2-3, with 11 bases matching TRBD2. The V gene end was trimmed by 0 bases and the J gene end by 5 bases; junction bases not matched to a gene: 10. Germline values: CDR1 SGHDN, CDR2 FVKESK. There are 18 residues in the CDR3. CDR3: CASSQELRASGRIDTQYF. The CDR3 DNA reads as TGTGCCAGCAGCCAAGAATTGAGGGCTAGCGGGAGGATAGATACGCAGTATTTT.

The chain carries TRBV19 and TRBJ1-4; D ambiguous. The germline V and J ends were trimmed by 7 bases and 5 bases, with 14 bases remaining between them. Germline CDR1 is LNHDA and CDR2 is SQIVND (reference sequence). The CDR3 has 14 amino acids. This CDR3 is CASTNTGLNEKLFF. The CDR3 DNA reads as TGTGCCAGTACCAATACGGGCCTGAATGAAAAACTGTTTTTT.

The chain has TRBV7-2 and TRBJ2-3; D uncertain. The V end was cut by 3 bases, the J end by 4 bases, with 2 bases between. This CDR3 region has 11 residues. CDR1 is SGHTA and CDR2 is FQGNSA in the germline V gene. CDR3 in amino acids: CASSLADTQYF. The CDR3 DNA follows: TGTGCCAGCAGCTTGGCAGATACGCAGTATTTT.

The CDR3 loop is CASSYQTREYTGELFF. CDR3 coding DNA: TGTGCCAGCAGTTACCAGACCCGGGAGTACACCGGGGAGCTGTTTTTT. The gene calls are TRBV6-5 and TRBJ2-2; possibly TRBD2 for D (6 bases). Trimming stripped 2 bases from V and 3 bases from J, with 13 bases between. CDR3 length: 16 amino acids. Germline loops: CDR1 MNHEY, CDR2 SVGAGI.